This TCR beta chain was recorded in a study of T cell responses to AZD1222 COVID-19 vaccine. At the level of the study: Second-dose intervals of approximately 4 or approximately 12 weeks were pooled. Notes on the study in general: Clonal diversity may have been underestimated in mostly white British donors. Seropositive AZD1222 recipients at baseline numbered only 5 to 7.

About this clone: As yet, its antigen is unknown.

V gave up 5 bases and J gave up 2 bases, with 10 bases separating them. CDR1 MNHEY and CDR2 SVGEGT come from the germline V gene. The CDR3 covers 13 residues. Method: immunoSEQ multiplex PCR; TCRdb's copy keeps in-frame clones and lacks some. The sample lists about 170,000 clones; 85% to 95% were seen once. This material consisted of peripheral blood, taken on day 0 of AZD1222 vaccination. The receptor was isolated from an adult in good health. The chain joins TRBV6-2 or TRBV6-3 to TRBJ2-7; unclear D gene. The CDR3 reads CASSTQIAYEQYF. The CDR3 coding sequence is TGTGCCAGCAGTACCCAGATCGCCTACGAGCAGTACTTC.